Shown below are 30 T cell receptor beta chains from a single sample sequenced in a study of control samples from healthy donors and cancer patients. Profiling relied on immunoSEQ multiplex PCR, and the TCRdb table lists in-frame clones only, not all of them. The sample includes 160,000 or so clones, 90% to 95% of them seen just once. Sequenced sample: PBMCs. Source of these receptors: a man between 60 and 75 years old with colorectal cancer.

V usage is TRBV30 and J usage is TRBJ1-1; the D is unclear. V gave up 7 bases and J gave up 0 bases, with 12 bases separating them. CDR3 size: 13 residues. Germline CDR1 GTSNPN, CDR2 SVGIG (reference sequence). The CDR3 DNA is TGTGCCTCTACGAGCGTATTGAACACTGAAGCTTTCTTT. It translates to CASTSVLNTEAFF. Based on the CDR3 plus reference TRBV30 and TRBJ1-1, the full variable domain is SQTIHQWPATLVQPVGSPLSLECTVEGTSNPNLYWYRQAAGRGLQLLFYSVGIGQISSEVPQNLSASRPQDRQFILSSKKLLLSDSGFYLCASTSVLNTEAFFGQGTRLTVV.

V and J are TRBV19 and TRBJ2-2; 9 bases match TRBD1. This CDR3 is built from 15 residues. CDR1 and CDR2 (germline): LNHDA, SQIVND (reference sequence). Trimming at V came to 5 bases and at J to 7 bases, leaving 8 bases not matched to a gene. CDR3 DNA sequence: TGTGCCAGTAGTTCCGGGACAGGGCTCCACGGGGAGCTGTTTTTT. This codes for CASSSGTGLHGELFF.

In regard to this clone: Other DNA sequences in this specimen translate into the identical CDR3. The rearrangement links TRBV7-9 to TRBJ2-2; no firm D call. CDR1 is SEHNR, CDR2 FQNEAQ, per germline (reference sequence). The CDR3 has 13 amino acids. The V end was cut by 5 bases, the J end by 7 bases, with 11 bases between. In DNA, the CDR3 is TGTGCCAGCAGCCCCGAACCCGTCGGGGAGCTGTTTTTT. It encodes CASSPEPVGELFF.

The CDR3 coding sequence is TGTGCCAGCAGTGAATCGACCCGAAGGGGGTCTGAAGCTTTCTTT. Protein sequence: CASSESTRRGSEAFF. The genes are TRBV25-1 and TRBJ1-1; maybe TRBD1 (6 bases). The CDR3 length is 15 residues. The V gene lost 1 base and the J gene lost 6 bases, with 15 bases spanning the gap. The germline CDR1 and CDR2 sequences are MGHDK and SYGVNS.

The chain couples TRBV7-2 to TRBJ2-2; possibly TRBD2 for D (6 bases). Trimming stripped 3 bases from V and 0 bases from J, with 8 bases between. Germline-derived CDR1 and CDR2 are SGHTA and FQGNSA. The CDR3 has 15 amino acids. CDR3 amino acids: CASSLRLANTGELFF. CDR3 in DNA: TGTGCCAGCAGCTTGCGACTAGCGAACACCGGGGAGCTGTTTTTT.

This chain joins TRBV2 and TRBJ2-1; 7 bases map to TRBD1. The CDR3 runs to 13 residues. Trimming cost V 6 bases and J 10 bases; bases outside gene matches: 9. The germline CDR1 and CDR2 sequences are SNHLY and FYNNEI. As DNA, the CDR3 is TGTGCCAGCAGCCAAGGACAGGACTCCGAGCAGTTCTTC. Its protein is CASSQGQDSEQFF. Using reference TRBV2 and TRBJ2-1 for the parts outside the CDR3, the full variable domain is EPEVTQTPSHQVTQMGQEVILRCVPISNHLYFYWYRQILGQKVEFLVSFYNNEISEKSEIFDDQFSVERPDGSNFTLKIRSTKLEDSAMYFCASSQGQDSEQFFGPGTRLTVL.

This chain joins TRBV24-1 and TRBJ2-7; D unresolved. The V and J ends lost 0 bases and 2 bases respectively, with 4 bases between them. CDR3 length equals 13 residues. Germline CDR1 KGHDR, CDR2 SFDVKD. The CDR3 reads CATSDLHTYEQYF. CDR3 coding DNA: TGTGCCACCAGTGATTTGCACACCTACGAGCAGTACTTC.

This clone was seen just once. The rearrangement links TRBV5-6 to TRBJ2-5; 10 bases align to TRBD2. Germline V gene sequence: CDR1 SGHDT, CDR2 YYEEEE. J was trimmed by 1 base and V by 0 bases; bases with no gene match: 3. The CDR3 is 16 amino acids. The CDR3 spells CASSLARTSGQETQYF. The CDR3 bases are TGTGCCAGCAGCTTGGCTAGGACTAGCGGCCAAGAGACCCAGTACTTC.

This clone was detected only once. The V gene is TRBV5-1, the J gene TRBJ1-3; TRBD1 agrees at 8 bases. Germline CDR1 is SGHRS and CDR2 is YFSETQ. This CDR3 comprises 14 residues. Trimming removed 4 bases from V and 3 bases from J; junction bases left unmatched: 3. The CDR3 sequence is CASSIGQGGNTIYF. CDR3 DNA: TGCGCCAGCAGCATTGGACAGGGTGGAAACACCATATATTTT.

The rearrangement uses TRBV4-1 and TRBJ2-5; 7 bases are a match to TRBD2. The germline V gene has CDR1 MGHRA and CDR2 YSYEKL. This CDR3 is 16 amino acids long. With 3 bases clipped from V and 1 base from J, the junction kept 8 bases outside the gene matches. The CDR3 here is CASSHGAGDAQETQYF. For the CDR3, the DNA is TGCGCCAGCAGCCACGGGGCGGGGGACGCCCAAGAGACCCAGTACTTC.

This chain connects TRBV2 to TRBJ1-6; D not resolved. The CDR3 is 12 amino acids. Trimming removed 4 bases from V and 14 bases from J, with 12 bases in between. The germline V gene encodes CDR1 SNHLY and CDR2 FYNNEI. For the CDR3, the DNA is TGTGCCAGCAGTGGAGGAAGCCAGTCCCTCCACTTT. As protein: CASSGGSQSLHF.

The gene calls are TRBV2 and TRBJ2-1, with 9 bases that match TRBD2. The germline V gene encodes CDR1 SNHLY and CDR2 FYNNEI. The CDR3 consists of 15 residues. V was pared by 5 bases and J by 1 base, with 3 bases of the junction left unmatched. The CDR3 sequence: CASSLTSGSYNEQFF. The CDR3 region has the DNA TGTGCCAGCAGTTTGACTAGCGGATCCTACAATGAGCAGTTCTTC.

V usage is TRBV18 and J usage is TRBJ1-4, with no clear D. This CDR3 is 14 amino acids long. Looked up from germline, CDR1 is KGHSH and CDR2 is LQKENI. V was trimmed by 0 bases and J by 10 bases, leaving 12 bases between them. CDR3 sequence: CASSPPLDGRKLFF. The CDR3 DNA reads as TGTGCCAGCTCACCACCTTTGGACGGAAGAAAACTGTTTTTT. Full variable domain (rest looked up from reference TRBV18 and TRBJ1-4): NAGVMQNPRHLVRRRGQEARLRCSPMKGHSHVYWYRQLPEEGLKFMVYLQKENIIDESGMPKERFSAEFPKEGPSILRIQQVVRGDSAAYFCASSPPLDGRKLFFGSGTQLSVL.

V and J are TRBV9 and TRBJ2-3, with D perhaps matching TRBD1 (6 bases). This CDR3 has 14 residues. Per the germline V gene, CDR1 is SGDLS and CDR2 is YYNGEE. V lost 1 base and J 2 bases, leaving 8 bases between the germline ends. Here the CDR3 DNA reads TGTGCCAGCAGCGTAACAGGGTTCACAGATACGCAGTATTTT. Amino acids: CASSVTGFTDTQYF.

This chain links TRBV6-5 with TRBJ1-5, with no clear D. The germline CDR1 and CDR2 sequences are MNHEY and SVGAGI. This CDR3 comprises 15 residues. Trimming stripped 0 bases from V and 3 bases from J, with 9 bases between. CDR3 nucleotides: TGTGCCAGCAGTTACTCCCCCGGTGACAATCAGCCCCAGCATTTT. Its protein product is CASSYSPGDNQPQHF.

This rearrangement joins TRBV28 to TRBJ2-7, with TRBD2 matching over 7 bases. Trimming cost V 6 bases and J 0 bases; bases outside gene matches: 14. Per the germline V gene, CDR1 is MDHEN and CDR2 is SYDVKM. This CDR3 contains 17 residues. The DNA of the CDR3 is TGTGCCAGCAGACCAACTAGCGAGGGGTGGAGCTCCTACGAGCAGTACTTC. It encodes CASRPTSEGWSSYEQYF.

The gene calls are TRBV6-6 and TRBJ2-3; the match to TRBD2 covers 7 bases. The CDR3 loop spans 13 amino acids. Germline CDR1 and CDR2: MNHNY and SVGAGI (reference sequence). V lost 6 bases to trimming and J lost 4 bases; unmatched junction nucleotides: 4. Written as DNA, the CDR3 is TGTGCCAGCAGGGGCGGGGGAGCAGATACGCAGTATTTT. Translated: CASRGGGADTQYF.

This chain connects TRBV29-1 to TRBJ2-3; no clear D. Deletions cut 6 bases from V and 4 bases from J, with 14 bases between. CDR3 length equals 13 residues. Germline CDR1 is SQVTM and CDR2 is ANQGSEA. The CDR3 DNA is TGCAGCGTCGCACCCCAGTTCGCAGATACGCAGTATTTT. It specifies CSVAPQFADTQYF.

The chain has TRBV5-1 and TRBJ1-1, with a weak D call TRBD1 (6 bases). Per the germline V gene, CDR1 is SGHRS and CDR2 is YFSETQ. V lost 3 bases, J lost 2 bases, and 26 bases lay in between. This CDR3 is 19 amino acids long. The CDR3 bases are TGCGCCAGCAGCTCAATTGGAGGGGGAGGGGTAGAACTTAACACTGAAGCTTTCTTT. Its protein product is CASSSIGGGGVELNTEAFF.

The genes are TRBV3-1 (or the pseudogene TRBV3-2) and TRBJ1-1; 8 nucleotides agree with TRBD1. This CDR3 region has 14 residues. From germline, CDR1 is LGHDT and CDR2 YNNKEL (reference sequence). V trimming: 1 base; J trimming: 7 bases; junction bases outside the gene matches: 5. The CDR3 DNA follows: TGTGCCAGCAGCCAAGGCAGGGGGCTGAGTGAAGCTTTCTTT. Its protein is CASSQGRGLSEAFF.

CDR3 loop: CASSLAEVTSTDTQYF. The CDR3 bases are TGTGCCAGCAGCTTAGCCGAAGTTACTAGCACAGATACGCAGTATTTT. The chain uses TRBV7-2 and TRBJ2-3; the D is unclear. Trimming pared 0 bases from V and 0 bases from J, leaving 10 bases between. This CDR3 region has 16 residues. Germline V lookup: CDR1 SGHTA, CDR2 FQGNSA.

The chain couples TRBV27 to TRBJ2-7, with TRBD1 matching 7 bases. Germline V lookup: CDR1 MNHEY, CDR2 SMNVEV (reference sequence). Trimming removed 4 bases from V and 6 bases from J; junction bases left unmatched: 9. The CDR3 extends over 14 amino acids. Written as DNA, the CDR3 is TGTGCCAGCAGTTACTCGACAGGGATGGGCGAGCAGTACTTC. This sequence encodes CASSYSTGMGEQYF.

The rearrangement links TRBV24-1 to TRBJ2-3; 7 bases are shared with TRBD1. The CDR3 is 16 amino acids. CDR1 KGHDR and CDR2 SFDVKD come from the germline V gene. Trimming at V came to 3 bases and at J to 2 bases, leaving 7 bases not matched to a gene. The CDR3 nucleotides read TGTGCCACCAGTGATGGACAGGCGACACTCACAGATACGCAGTATTTT. Encoded protein: CATSDGQATLTDTQYF.

This sequence joins TRBV28 and TRBJ2-7, with a tentative D call TRBD1 (5 bases). CDR3 length equals 14 residues. V shed 6 bases and J shed 7 bases, with 19 bases lying between them. Germline V gene lookup returns CDR1 MDHEN and CDR2 SYDVKM. CDR3 sequence (DNA): TGTGCCAGCAGGTTAGGGGTCTGGGGCGTGGAGCAGTACTTC. Protein sequence: CASRLGVWGVEQYF.

CDR3 protein: CASSVESGGTDTQYF. DNA of the CDR3: TGTGCCAGCAGCGTAGAGAGCGGGGGCACAGATACGCAGTATTTT. V usage is TRBV9 and J usage is TRBJ2-3; 7 bases map to TRBD2. Germline V lookup: CDR1 SGDLS, CDR2 YYNGEE. The CDR3 loop spans 15 amino acids. The V segment lost 0 bases and the J segment 1 base; nucleotides outside the gene matches: 2.

This clone was counted between two and nine times. The chain has TRBV29-1 and TRBJ2-3; 7 positions match TRBD1. Looked up from germline, CDR1 is SQVTM and CDR2 is ANQGSEA. The CDR3 covers 14 residues. V trimming: 6 bases; J trimming: 2 bases; junction bases outside the gene matches: 8. The CDR3 loop is CSVSDRVATDTQYF. The CDR3 coding sequence is TGCAGCGTCTCCGACAGGGTTGCCACAGATACGCAGTATTTT.

This clone was seen once. J is TRBJ1-2 and V is TRBV24-1; D is ambiguous. CDR1 is KGHDR and CDR2 is SFDVKD in the germline V gene. V gave up 9 bases and J gave up 8 bases, with 9 bases separating them. The CDR3 runs to 10 residues. CDR3 region: CATCVYGYTF. The CDR3 DNA sequence: TGTGCCACCTGCGTTTACGGCTACACCTTC.

The chain combines TRBV6-2 or TRBV6-3 with TRBJ2-1; TRBD1 matches 11 bases. The CDR3 totals 16 residues. CDR1 and CDR2 from the germline V gene are MNHEY and SVGEGT. The V segment lost 2 bases and the J segment 0 bases; nucleotides outside the gene matches: 0. The CDR3 here is CASSYGTGGSYNEQFF. The CDR3 nucleotides read TGTGCCAGCAGTTACGGGACAGGGGGCTCCTACAATGAGCAGTTCTTC.

The J gene is TRBJ2-7, the V gene TRBV6-5, with D unclear. The V and J ends lost 5 bases and 12 bases respectively, with 20 bases between them. Germline V gene lookup returns CDR1 MNHEY and CDR2 SVGAGI. The CDR3 is made up of 13 amino acids. CDR3 residues: CASSQTSRHTRYF. CDR3 sequence (DNA): TGTGCCAGCAGTCAAACGTCCAGACATACGCGGTACTTC.

The rearrangement joins TRBV29-1 to TRBJ2-7; TRBD2 might be the D (5 bases). Deletions cut 4 bases from V and 0 bases from J, with 7 bases between. The CDR3 has 12 residues. Germline V gene sequence: CDR1 SQVTM, CDR2 ANQGSEA. The CDR3 DNA sequence: TGCAGCGTTGGTGGAGGCTCCTACGAGCAGTACTTC. Translation: CSVGGGSYEQYF.